The source of this T cell receptor (beta chain) is a study of T-cell reconstitution after alpha-beta-depleted transplantation in children. Researchers prepared the TCRbeta library using unique molecular identifiers, the study reports. TCRdb reanalysed the PCR reads using MiXCR and keeps one entry per CDR3 protein. This table has about 600,000 distinct CDR3 sequences, over 10% appearing once. There are a few counts of this clonotype. The antigen remains unidentified. The germline gives CDR1 SQVTM, CDR2 ANQGSEA. The CDR3 is 14 amino acids. V was shortened by 4 bases and J by 3 bases, with 13 bases between the two germline ends. Whole-study findings and limits: T-cell counts and diversity at one year post-transplant came mainly from newly produced T cells. Several hundred graft clones that had expanded were reportedly the source of alpha-beta T cells about two months after transplant.

This sequence joins TRBV29-1 and TRBJ1-5, with D hard to call. This TCR derives from a male patient between 10 and 17 years old who had a stem cell transplant for acute myeloid leukemia, so the T cells may come from the graft donor. The specimen comprised PBMCs, mostly from graft donor cells, sampled 360 days after TCRalphabeta/CD19-depleted stem cell transplant. CDR3 coding DNA: TGCAGCGTTGGCGGGCCACCTTCCAATCAGCCCCAGCATTTT. Its translation is CSVGGPPSNQPQHF.